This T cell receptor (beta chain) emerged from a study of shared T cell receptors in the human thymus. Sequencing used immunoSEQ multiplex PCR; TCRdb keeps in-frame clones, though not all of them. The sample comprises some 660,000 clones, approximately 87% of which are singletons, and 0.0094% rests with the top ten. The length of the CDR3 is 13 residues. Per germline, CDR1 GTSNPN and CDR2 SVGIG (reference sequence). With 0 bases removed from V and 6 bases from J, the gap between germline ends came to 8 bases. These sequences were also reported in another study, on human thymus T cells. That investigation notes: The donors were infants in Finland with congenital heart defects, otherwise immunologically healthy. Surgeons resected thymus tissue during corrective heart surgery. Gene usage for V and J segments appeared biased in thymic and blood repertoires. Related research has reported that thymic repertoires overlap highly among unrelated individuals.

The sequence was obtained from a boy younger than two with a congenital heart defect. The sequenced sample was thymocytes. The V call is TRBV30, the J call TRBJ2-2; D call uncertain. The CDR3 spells CAWSVTESGELFF. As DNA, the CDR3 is TGTGCCTGGAGTGTAACCGAGTCCGGGGAGCTGTTTTTT.